The TCR beta chain described here comes from a study of blood T cell repertoires in COVID-19. As for the study in general: COVID-19 samples collected from the United States, Italy and Spain covered acute and convalescent phases. T cells, B-cell-depleted T cells, or PBMCs provided the cDNA or gDNA that served as material.

Original processing notes: Cell counts per sample came from amplifying reference gene primers. Clones were read by immunoSEQ multiplex PCR, and TCRdb kept only the in-frame ones, dropping some. Clone size and the V and J calls come from that table; the DNA yielded D and trimming. The table records roughly 100,000 clones, 80% to 95% of them present only once. CDR1 SGHNT and CDR2 YYREEE come from the germline V gene (reference sequence). This CDR3 contains 14 residues. The ends lost 5 bases at V and 4 bases at J; junction bases unmatched: 5. The chain employs TRBV5-4 and TRBJ2-1, with TRBD1 matching over 8 bases. The TCR originated in a middle-aged man with active COVID-19. Sequencing was carried out using peripheral blood. The CDR3 sequence is CASRKDRGYNEQFF. The CDR3 DNA reads TGTGCCAGCAGAAAAGACAGGGGATACAATGAGCAGTTCTTC.